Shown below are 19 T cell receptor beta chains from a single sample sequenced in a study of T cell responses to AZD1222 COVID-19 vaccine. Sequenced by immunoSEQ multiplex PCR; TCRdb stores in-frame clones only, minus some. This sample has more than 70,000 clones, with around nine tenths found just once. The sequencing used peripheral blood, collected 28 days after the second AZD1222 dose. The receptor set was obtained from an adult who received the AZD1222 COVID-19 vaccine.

CDR3: CASSTGQGEKLFF. CDR3 bases: TGTGCCAGCAGCACAGGACAGGGTGAAAAACTGTTTTTT. This rearrangement joins TRBV7-6 to TRBJ1-4; 8 bases are shared with TRBD1. The CDR3 length is 13 residues. V gave up 5 bases and J gave up 7 bases; unmatched junction bases: 3. Looked up from germline, CDR1 is SGHVS and CDR2 is FNYEAQ.

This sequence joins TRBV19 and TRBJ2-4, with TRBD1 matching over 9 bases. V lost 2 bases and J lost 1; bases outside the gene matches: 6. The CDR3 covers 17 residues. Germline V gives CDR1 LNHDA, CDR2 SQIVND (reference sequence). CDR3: CASSISVQGAAKNIQYF. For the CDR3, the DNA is TGTGCCAGTAGTATAAGTGTACAGGGGGCTGCCAAAAACATTCAGTACTTC.

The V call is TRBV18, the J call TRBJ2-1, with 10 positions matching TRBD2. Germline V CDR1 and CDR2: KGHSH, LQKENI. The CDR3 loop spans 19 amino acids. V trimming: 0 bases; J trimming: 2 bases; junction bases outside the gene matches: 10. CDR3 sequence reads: CASSPPRAGGPGAYNEQFF. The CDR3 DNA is TGTGCCAGCTCACCACCTAGAGCGGGAGGGCCTGGGGCCTACAATGAGCAGTTCTTC.

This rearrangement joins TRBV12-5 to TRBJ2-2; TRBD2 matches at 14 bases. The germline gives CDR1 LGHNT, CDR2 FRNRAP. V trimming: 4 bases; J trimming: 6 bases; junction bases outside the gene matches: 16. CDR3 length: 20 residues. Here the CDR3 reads CASGYRGLAGVLAAAGELFF. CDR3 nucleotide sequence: TGTGCTAGTGGTTATAGGGGACTAGCGGGGGTCCTCGCGGCGGCCGGGGAGCTGTTTTTT. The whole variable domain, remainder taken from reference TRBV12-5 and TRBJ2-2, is DARVTQTPRHKVTEMGQEVTMRCQPILGHNTVFWYRQTMMQGLELLAYFRNRAPLDDSGMPKDRFSAEMPDATLATLKIQPSEPRDSAVYFCASGYRGLAGVLAAAGELFFGEGSRLTVL.

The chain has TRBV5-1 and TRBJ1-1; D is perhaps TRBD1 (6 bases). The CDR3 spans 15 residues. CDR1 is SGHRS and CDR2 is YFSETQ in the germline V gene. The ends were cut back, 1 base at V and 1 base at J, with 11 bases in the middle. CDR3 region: CASSLIGGTNTEAFF. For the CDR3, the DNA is TGCGCCAGCAGCTTGATAGGGGGTACGAACACTGAAGCTTTCTTT.

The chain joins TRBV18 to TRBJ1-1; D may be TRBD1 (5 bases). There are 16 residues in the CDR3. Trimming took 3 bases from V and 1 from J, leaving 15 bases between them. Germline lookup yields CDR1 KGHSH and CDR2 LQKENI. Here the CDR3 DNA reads TGTGCCAGCTCACCTCTACCCGCGACAGCGAACACTGAAGCTTTCTTT. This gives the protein CASSPLPATANTEAFF.

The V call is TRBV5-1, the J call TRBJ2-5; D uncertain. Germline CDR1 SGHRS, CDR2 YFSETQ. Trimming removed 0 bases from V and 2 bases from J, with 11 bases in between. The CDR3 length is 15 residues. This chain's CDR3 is CASSLGRMVQETQYF. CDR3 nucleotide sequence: TGCGCCAGCAGCTTGGGTCGTATGGTGCAAGAGACCCAGTACTTC.

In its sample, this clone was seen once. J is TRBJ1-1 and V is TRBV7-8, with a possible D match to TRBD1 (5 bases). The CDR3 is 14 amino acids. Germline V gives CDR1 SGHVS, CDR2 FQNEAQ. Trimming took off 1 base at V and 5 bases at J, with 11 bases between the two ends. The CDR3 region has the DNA TGTGCCAGCAGCTTAGGTCCAGGGCAAACTGAAGCTTTCTTT. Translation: CASSLGPGQTEAFF.

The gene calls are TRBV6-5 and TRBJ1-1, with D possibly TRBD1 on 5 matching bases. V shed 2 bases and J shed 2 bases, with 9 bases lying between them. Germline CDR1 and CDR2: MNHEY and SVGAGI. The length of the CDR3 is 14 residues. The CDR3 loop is CASSYKQGNTEAFF. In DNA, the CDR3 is TGTGCCAGCAGTTACAAGCAGGGTAACACTGAAGCTTTCTTT.

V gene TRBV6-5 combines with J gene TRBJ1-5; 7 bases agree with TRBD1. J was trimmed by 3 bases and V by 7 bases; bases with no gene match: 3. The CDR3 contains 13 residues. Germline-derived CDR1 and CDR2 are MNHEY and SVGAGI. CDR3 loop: CASTGQNNQPQHF. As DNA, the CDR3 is TGTGCCAGCACGGGACAGAACAATCAGCCCCAGCATTTT.

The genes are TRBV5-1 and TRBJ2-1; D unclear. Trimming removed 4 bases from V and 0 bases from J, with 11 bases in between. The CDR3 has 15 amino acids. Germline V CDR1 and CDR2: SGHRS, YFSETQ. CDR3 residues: CASSPTEASYNEQFF. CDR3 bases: TGCGCCAGCAGCCCCACCGAGGCCTCCTACAATGAGCAGTTCTTC.

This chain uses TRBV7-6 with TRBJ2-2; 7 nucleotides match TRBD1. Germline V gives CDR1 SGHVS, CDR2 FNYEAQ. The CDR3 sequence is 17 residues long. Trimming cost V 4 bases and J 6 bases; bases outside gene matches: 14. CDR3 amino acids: CASSSPGQVLPAGELFF. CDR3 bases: TGTGCCAGCAGCTCCCCAGGACAGGTGTTGCCTGCCGGGGAGCTGTTTTTT.

This CDR3 reads CASSSPTRGGYTF. The CDR3 coding sequence is TGTGCCAGCAGCTCGCCTACTCGGGGTGGCTACACCTTC. V usage is TRBV11-1 and J usage is TRBJ1-2, with no clear D. The length of the CDR3 is 13 residues. CDR1 and CDR2 (germline): SGHAT, FQDESV (reference sequence). V dropped 4 bases and J dropped 7 bases, with 13 bases sitting between them.

In DNA form, the CDR3 reads TGTGCCAGCAGCGGACCAAGGGACTCCTACAATGAGCAGTTCTTC. Translated: CASSGPRDSYNEQFF. The rearrangement uses TRBV9 and TRBJ2-1; D is ambiguous. Trimming took off 3 bases at V and 0 bases at J, with 10 bases between the two ends. The germline gives CDR1 SGDLS, CDR2 YYNGEE. The CDR3 covers 15 residues.

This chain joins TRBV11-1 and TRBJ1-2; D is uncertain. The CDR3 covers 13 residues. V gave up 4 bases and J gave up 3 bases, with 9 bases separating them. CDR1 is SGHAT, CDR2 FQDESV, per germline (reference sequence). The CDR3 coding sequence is TGTGCCAGCAGCTCTGGGTCTGACTATGGCTACACCTTC. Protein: CASSSGSDYGYTF.

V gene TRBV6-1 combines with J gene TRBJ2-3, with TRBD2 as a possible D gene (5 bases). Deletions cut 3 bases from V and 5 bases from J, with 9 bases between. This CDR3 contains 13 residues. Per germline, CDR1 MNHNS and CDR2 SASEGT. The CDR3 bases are TGTGCCAGCAGTGATCTAAGCGGAGATACGCAGTATTTT. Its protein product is CASSDLSGDTQYF.

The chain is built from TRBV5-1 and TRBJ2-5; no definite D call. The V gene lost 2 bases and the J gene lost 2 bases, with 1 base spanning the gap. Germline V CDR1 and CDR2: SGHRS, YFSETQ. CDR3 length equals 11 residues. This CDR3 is CASSLQETQYF. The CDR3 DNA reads TGCGCCAGCAGCTTACAAGAGACCCAGTACTTC.

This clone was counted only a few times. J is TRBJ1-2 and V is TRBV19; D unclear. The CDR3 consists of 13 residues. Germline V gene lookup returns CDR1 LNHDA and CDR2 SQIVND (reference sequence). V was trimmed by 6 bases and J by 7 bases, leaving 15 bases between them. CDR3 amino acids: CASSPTRWGGYTF. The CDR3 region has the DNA TGTGCCAGTAGCCCCACCAGGTGGGGTGGCTACACCTTC.

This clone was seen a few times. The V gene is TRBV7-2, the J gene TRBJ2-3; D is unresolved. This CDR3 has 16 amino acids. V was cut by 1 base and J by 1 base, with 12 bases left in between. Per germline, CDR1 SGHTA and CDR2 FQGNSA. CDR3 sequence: CASSLGWAARTDTQYF. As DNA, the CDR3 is TGTGCCAGCAGCTTAGGATGGGCTGCCCGCACAGATACGCAGTATTTT.